This T cell receptor (beta chain) was recorded in a study of radiotherapy plus CTLA-4 blockade in lung cancer. This clone appeared a few times. Its specificity is not known. The assay was immunoSEQ multiplex PCR, and TCRdb's table has in-frame clones only and misses some. The sample comprises about 45,000 clones, approximately 70% of which are singletons, and 3.5% to 4% rests with the top ten. Chemo-refractory metastatic non-small-cell lung cancer patients received focal radiation with ipilimumab CTLA-4 blockade. Germline CDR1 reads MDHEN; CDR2 reads SYDVKM. V was clipped by 3 bases and J by 8 bases, with 25 bases between them. This CDR3 has 17 amino acids. Broader study findings: Subsequent to radiotherapy plus ipilimumab, tumor-derived TCR clones underwent expansion in blood.

Sequenced here: peripheral blood, sampled from a patient treated with radiotherapy plus ipilimumab. This TCR came from a human donor with non-small cell lung cancer who had a complete response to radiotherapy plus ipilimumab. The V and J genes are TRBV28 and TRBJ1-2; a weak D match, TRBD1 (6 bases). In DNA, the CDR3 is TGTGCCAGCAGTTTGGTTGGGCCCGGCGGGCAGGGGACGGGCTACACCTTC. Encoded protein: CASSLVGPGGQGTGYTF.